This T cell receptor (beta chain) was observed in a study of cytomegalovirus exposure and HLA in healthy donors. Whole-study context: Ancestry clustering placed more than 65% of around 400 genotyped donors in the Caucasian-associated cluster.

Use of 60 Vbeta and 13 Jbeta primers characterized the PCR. The table came from immunoSEQ multiplex PCR; TCRdb's copy has only in-frame clones and leaves some out. The sample comprises around 58,000 clones, 60% to 85% of which are singletons, and approximately 5.4% rests with the top ten. Regarding the study as a whole: An analysis that was carried out later associated 15,000 to 20,000 TCR beta sequences with HLA alleles at 0.05 false discovery rate. In a later analysis, TCR beta V- and J-gene trimming showed a link to a missense DCLRE1C variant.

V trimming: 3 bases; J trimming: 6 bases; junction bases outside the gene matches: 7. The CDR3 spans 14 residues. From germline, CDR1 is LNHDA and CDR2 SQIVND (reference sequence). Details on this clone: Its antigen is not identified.

What was sequenced was PBMCs. The TCR was taken from a male donor in good health and CMV-seropositive. The chain has TRBV19 and TRBJ1-1; 7 nucleotides match TRBD1. The CDR3 is CASSMTTGISEAFF. The CDR3 DNA reads TGTGCCAGTAGTATGACGACAGGGATCTCTGAAGCTTTCTTT.